This T cell receptor beta chain was captured in a study of blood T cell repertoires in COVID-19. Study summary: The cDNA or gDNA used as material had been derived from T cells, B-cell-depleted T cells, or PBMCs.

V lost 6 bases, J lost 5 bases, and 7 bases stayed unmatched. Germline V CDR1 and CDR2: MNHEY, SVGAGI. This CDR3 has 13 amino acids. The method was immunoSEQ multiplex PCR; TCRdb's version includes in-frame clones alone and lacks a portion of them. This table has 35,000 to 45,000 clones, 76% appearing once. This sequence was found in a man between 65 and 85 years old with active or convalescent COVID-19. This chain links TRBV6-5 with TRBJ2-7; 7 nucleotides match TRBD1. Sequencing used peripheral blood. DNA for the CDR3: TGTGCCAGCAGCCTCAGGGGGTTGAACGAGCAGTACTTC. Protein product: CASSLRGLNEQYF.